The clone carrying this T cell receptor beta chain has a handful of counts. Its target is not known. A much larger clone differs from this one at a single base, so this may be a read error. Other DNA sequences in the sample encode the same CDR3. The entry originates in a study of metastatic and nonmetastatic thyroid tumors. The wider study: Samples came from malignant and benign thyroid patients, and repertoires were compared across blood and tumor or nodule tissue. Study conclusions and caveats: Malignant tumors reportedly showed significantly higher TCR beta diversity than benign nodules in both blood and tumor.

Patients underwent thyroid surgery, and none had received any treatment before it. CDR3 size: 16 residues. V dropped 5 bases and J dropped 4 bases, with 19 bases sitting between them. Germline-derived CDR1 and CDR2 are SGHDT and YYEEEE. TCRdb re-called the PCR reads with MiXCR. The sample includes around 40,000 clones, approximately 13% seen only once; the top ten take around a tenth. The sample taken for sequencing was blood. This chain joins TRBV5-6 and TRBJ1-3; D is possibly TRBD1 (5 bases). This receptor was taken from a female donor with papillary thyroid cancer or a benign thyroid nodule (not recorded which). Some clones in this sample may be carry-over from other donors' samples. The chain's CDR3 is CASSPLDRSLGNTIYF. CDR3 DNA sequence: TGTGCCAGCAGTCCCTTAGACAGAAGCTTGGGAAACACCATATATTTT. Drawing the rest from reference TRBV5-6 and TRBJ1-3, the complete variable domain is DAGVTQSPTHLIKTRGQQVTLRCSPKSGHDTVSWYQQALGQGPQFIFQYYEEEERQRGNFPDRFSGHQFPNYSSELNVNALLLGDSALYLCASSPLDRSLGNTIYFGEGSWLTVV.